Listed here are 19 T cell receptor beta chains from one sample, sequenced in a study of molecular identifiers for immune sequencing clone quantification. TCRdb processed the PCR reads anew with MiXCR; each CDR3 protein has one entry. The sample consists of about 640,000 distinct CDR3 sequences, 20% of them appearing once. Sequencing was performed on naive CD8+ T cells from blood, with Jurkat cell RNA spiked in. Subset defined: FACS-sorted CD8+CD4-CCR7+CD45RA+ naive T cells. All receptors derive from a human donor in good health. Some libraries in this study had Jurkat cell RNA spiked in.

This clonotype was observed at least ten times. V and J are TRBV5-6 and TRBJ2-3; 10 bases map to TRBD2. In germline, CDR1 is SGHDT, CDR2 YYEEEE. V dropped 2 bases and J dropped 7; count of bases not matched to a gene: 7. The CDR3 is 15 amino acids. CDR3 sequence reads: CASSFWASGSNTQYF. DNA of the CDR3: TGTGCCAGCAGCTTTTGGGCTAGCGGGAGTAATACGCAGTATTTT.

This clonotype has just a few counts. This chain uses TRBV11-2 with TRBJ2-1, with 9 bases aligning to TRBD2. The germline V gene encodes CDR1 SGHAT and CDR2 FQNNGV. This CDR3 is 16 amino acids long. V lost 5 bases, J lost 8 bases, and 13 bases stayed unmatched. The DNA for the CDR3 is TGTGCCAGCAGCGGACTGACTAGCGGAAAGGTGGATGAGCAGTTCTTC. Residues: CASSGLTSGKVDEQFF.

This clonotype was detected a few times. The CDR3 nucleotides read TGTGCCAGCAGCCTCCGACAGGGTAGGTCATACGAGCAGTACTTC. Translation gives CASSLRQGRSYEQYF. This sequence joins TRBV5-5 and TRBJ2-7, with 7 bases matching TRBD1. The CDR3 extends over 15 amino acids. V trimming: 4 bases; J trimming: 4 bases; junction bases outside the gene matches: 11. CDR1 is SGHKS and CDR2 is YYEKEE in the germline V gene (reference sequence).

This chain uses TRBV9 with TRBJ2-2, with D tentatively TRBD1 or TRBD2 (5 bases each). Deletions cut 0 bases from V and 7 bases from J, with 7 bases between. The CDR3 totals 13 residues. Germline loops: CDR1 SGDLS, CDR2 YYNGEE. The CDR3 loop reads CASSVVGVGELFF. As DNA, the CDR3 is TGTGCCAGCAGCGTAGTGGGGGTCGGGGAGCTGTTTTTT. Supplemented by reference TRBV9 and TRBJ2-2, the full variable domain reads DSGVTQTPKHLITATGQRVTLRCSPRSGDLSVYWYQQSLDQGLQFLIQYYNGEERAKGNILERFSAQQFPDLHSELNLSSLELGDSALYFCASSVVGVGELFFGEGSRLTVL.

The rearrangement links TRBV13 to TRBJ2-5; TRBD2 matches at 10 bases. With 0 bases clipped from V and 7 bases from J, the junction kept 5 bases outside the gene matches. The V gene's germline CDR1 is PRHDT and CDR2 FYEKMQ (reference sequence). The CDR3 has 15 residues. In DNA form, the CDR3 reads TGTGCCAGCAGCTTAGGGCTAGCGGGAGAAGGGACCCAGTACTTC. This translates into CASSLGLAGEGTQYF.

The table lists this clonotype with many counts. The chain recombines TRBV13 with TRBJ2-7; D gene unclear. The germline CDR1 and CDR2 sequences are PRHDT and FYEKMQ (reference sequence). Trimming stripped 3 bases from V and 2 bases from J, with 11 bases between. The CDR3 spans 14 residues. DNA for the CDR3: TGTGCCAGCAGCTTTGGGGTGAGAGCCTACGAGCAGTACTTC. Translated, it gives CASSFGVRAYEQYF.

There are many counts of this clonotype. CDR3 DNA sequence: TGCGCCAGCAGCCAAGGCCTAGGGGCTAGCAATCAGCCCCAGCATTTT. Translated: CASSQGLGASNQPQHF. The chain uses TRBV4-3 and TRBJ1-5, with a possible D match to TRBD1 (5 bases). The V gene's germline CDR1 is LGHNA and CDR2 YSLEER. Trimming took off 1 base at V and 0 bases at J, with 10 bases between the two ends. This CDR3 is 16 amino acids long.

This clonotype occurred many times. J is TRBJ2-3 and V is TRBV6-2 or TRBV6-3; D may match TRBD1 or TRBD2 (5 bases each). This CDR3 spans 16 amino acids. The germline V gene encodes CDR1 MNHEY and CDR2 SVGEGT. The V and J ends lost 5 bases and 2 bases respectively, with 17 bases between them. CDR3 sequence (DNA): TGTGCCAGCAGTCCCGGGGCAGGGCCTTACACAGATACGCAGTATTTT. Its translation: CASSPGAGPYTDTQYF.

The table lists this clonotype with a count of one. J is TRBJ2-7 and V is TRBV6-5; 7 bases align to TRBD1. The CDR3 covers 13 residues. J lost 3 bases, V lost 10 bases, and 9 bases had no gene match. Germline V lookup: CDR1 MNHEY, CDR2 SVGAGI. This CDR3 is CATNYRGRYEQYF. The CDR3 bases are TGTGCCACCAACTACAGGGGACGCTACGAGCAGTACTTC.

In the case of this clonotype: Here the CDR3 omits its conserved ending phenylalanine or tryptophan, so a read error is the likely source. This sequence joins TRBV2 and TRBJ2-7, with TRBD1 identical over 11 bases. Germline CDR1 reads SNHLY; CDR2 reads FYNNEI. The CDR3 length is 13 residues. The ends lost 10 bases at V and 4 bases at J; junction bases unmatched: 6. The CDR3, as DNA: TGTGCCACTACTGGACAGGGGGCATACGAGCAGTACTCC. Protein: CATTGQGAYEQYS.

Worth noting for this clonotype: It is unclear where the CDR3 begins or ends on the DNA, so no DNA is shown, and the CDR3 is as TCRdb lists it. The V call is TRBV11-2, the J call TRBJ1-1; TRBD1 is taken as the D call from the table, unchecked against the DNA. The CDR3 spans 17 residues, counting both ends. Per the germline V gene, CDR1 is SGHAT and CDR2 is FQNNGV. CDR3: CASSLVPGWGAGTEAIF.

Ten or more counts support this clonotype. This chain links TRBV7-9 with TRBJ2-7; D gene unclear. V was cut by 3 bases and J by 3 bases, with 6 bases left in between. The CDR3 extends over 12 amino acids. Germline loops: CDR1 SEHNR, CDR2 FQNEAQ (reference sequence). CDR3 nucleotides: TGTGCCAGCAGCTTGACAATCTACGAGCAGTACTTC. Its translation is CASSLTIYEQYF.

This clonotype was recorded at least ten times. The genes are TRBV6-6 and TRBJ2-7, with D maybe TRBD2 (6 bases). Germline CDR1 and CDR2: MNHNY and SVGAGI (reference sequence). Trimming left V 6 bases short and J 4 bases short, with 16 bases between. The CDR3 loop spans 14 amino acids. The CDR3: CASSLRGYNYEQYF. CDR3 DNA: TGTGCCAGCAGCCTCCGGGGGTACAATTACGAGCAGTACTTC.

Only a few counts were recorded for this clonotype. This chain uses TRBV28 with TRBJ2-2, with D perhaps given as TRBD1 or TRBD2 (7 bases each). Germline lookup yields CDR1 MDHEN and CDR2 SYDVKM. This CDR3 region has 19 residues. V shed 8 bases and J shed 7 bases, with 32 bases lying between them. The CDR3 DNA reads as TGTGCCAGCTATACCTTAAAGGGGGCTGGGCGGGAGACGGTCGGGGAGCTGTTTTTT. Its translation: CASYTLKGAGRETVGELFF.

This clonotype was observed at least ten times. The rearrangement joins TRBV6-2 or TRBV6-3 to TRBJ2-1; D gene uncertain. CDR3 length: 16 residues. Germline V gene lookup returns CDR1 MNHEY and CDR2 SVGEGT. The germline V and J ends were trimmed by 0 bases and 0 bases, with 9 bases remaining between them. CDR3 sequence reads: CASSYSKVSSYNEQFF. CDR3 nucleotide sequence: TGTGCCAGCAGTTACTCGAAGGTCAGCTCCTACAATGAGCAGTTCTTC.

A remark on this clonotype: One end of the junction varies from germline; a read error may be responsible. The V call is TRBV4-1, the J call TRBJ1-2; no definite D call. CDR1 is MGHRA and CDR2 is YSYEKL in the germline V gene. This CDR3 contains 15 residues. CDR3 nucleotides: TGCGCCAGCAGCCAAGTTACCGGAAATAATTATGGCCACACCTTC. Translating gives CASSQVTGNNYGHTF.

This clonotype was observed at least ten times. The rearrangement uses TRBV25-1 and TRBJ2-3; D is ambiguous. The germline CDR1 and CDR2 sequences are MGHDK and SYGVNS. This CDR3 spans 11 amino acids. V was trimmed by 8 bases and J by 11 bases, leaving 14 bases between them. The CDR3 DNA is TGTGCCAGCCAGATAGCATCCGGGCAGTATTTT. This gives the protein CASQIASGQYF.

This clonotype came up many times. This chain links TRBV25-1 with TRBJ1-1; D is undetermined. In germline, CDR1 is MGHDK, CDR2 SYGVNS. The ends were cut back, 5 bases at V and 1 base at J, with 8 bases in the middle. The CDR3 has 13 amino acids. CDR3: CASSHGTNTEAFF. CDR3 DNA: TGTGCCAGCAGTCACGGTACGAACACTGAAGCTTTCTTT.

This rearrangement joins TRBV19 to TRBJ1-5; D is uncertain. Germline V gives CDR1 LNHDA, CDR2 SQIVND (reference sequence). Deletions cut 9 bases from V and 7 bases from J, with 13 bases between. The CDR3 runs 12 residues. The CDR3 nucleotides are TGTGCCAGCGGGATAGGTTCGCAGCCCCAGCATTTT. It is translated as CASGIGSQPQHF.